A selection of T cell receptor beta chains follows, all from one sample in a study of shared clonotypes between healthy human individuals. TCRdb's table, derived via immunoSEQ multiplex PCR, lists solely in-frame clones and lacks some. Of 150,000 to 200,000 clones listed, 65% to 70% are singletons. Sequencing was done on a sample of memory CD4+ T cells sorted from blood. All receptors derive from a man aged 25-45 years in good health. Both conserved end residues are part of each CDR3. D genes are given only for firm matches. A clone size is listed for some rows: how often the clone was seen (once, few, many), or a class if it is expanded.

>TRBJ2-7|NA|TRBV9|TRBD2
CASSVGPSGGSYEQYF
TGTGCCAGCAGCGTAGGTCCTAGCGGGGGCTCCTACGAGCAGTACTTC
>TRBJ2-5|once|TRBV6-5|NA
CASIDEGGTQYF
TGTGCCAGCATCGACGAGGGGGGGACCCAGTACTTC
>TRBJ2-1|NA|TRBV18|TRBD2
CASSRTSGGTGNEQFF
TGTGCCAGCTCACGGACTAGCGGGGGAACGGGGAATGAGCAGTTCTTC
>TRBJ1-4|NA|TRBV2|TRBD1
CASTIAGGRFEKLFF
TGTGCCAGCACCATCGCAGGGGGCCGGTTTGAAAAACTGTTTTTT
>TRBJ1-5|NA|TRBV7-2|NA
CASSPAGLQPQHF
TGTGCCAGCAGCCCGGCCGGACTTCAGCCCCAGCATTTT
>TRBJ2-3|NA|TRBV5-5|TRBD2
CASSRLAGVDGDTQYF
TGTGCCAGCAGCCGACTAGCGGGAGTTGATGGAGATACGCAGTATTTT
>TRBJ2-2|NA|TRBV2|TRBD2
CASSVLAGANTGELFF
TGTGCCAGCAGTGTCCTAGCGGGAGCGAACACCGGGGAGCTGTTTTTT
>TRBJ2-3|NA|TRBV6-1|NA
CASRGYTDTQYF
TGTGCCAGCAGGGGCTACACAGATACGCAGTATTTT
>TRBJ1-2|once|TRBV6-1|NA
CASSAQPRDYGYTF
TGTGCCAGCAGTGCTCAACCAAGGGACTATGGCTACACCTTC
>TRBJ2-2|NA|TRBV6-5|NA
CASSYSRGRTGELFF
TGTGCCAGCAGTTACTCCAGGGGTCGGACCGGGGAGCTGTTTTTT
>TRBJ2-7|NA|TRBV18|NA
CASSPPPGLRRHEQYF
TGTGCCAGCTCACCCCCACCGGGGCTAAGGCGTCACGAGCAGTACTTC
>TRBJ1-2|few|TRBV7-3|NA
CASSLVGGGYGYTF
TGTGCCAGCAGCTTAGTCGGGGGCGGCTATGGCTACACCTTC
>TRBJ2-7|NA|TRBV11-3|NA
CASSLELVSYEQYF
TGTGCCAGCAGCTTGGAACTTGTCTCCTACGAGCAGTACTTC
>TRBJ2-5|NA|TRBV29-1|NA
CSVAPGETQYF
TGCAGCGTTGCCCCGGGGGAGACCCAGTACTTC